A single sample gave rise to the 23 T cell receptor beta chains below, sequenced in a study of cytomegalovirus exposure and HLA in healthy donors. The PCR employed 60 Vbeta primers together with 13 Jbeta primers. Assay used: immunoSEQ multiplex PCR; TCRdb lists only in-frame clones, some missing. The data show 130,000 or so clones, roughly 80% seen once. The sample comprised PBMCs. These receptors all stem from a middle-aged man in good health and CMV-seronegative.

The CDR3 region is CASSQDQWRGTNEQFF. CDR3 DNA: TGCGCCAGCAGCCAAGACCAATGGAGGGGTACGAATGAGCAGTTCTTC. V and J are TRBV4-3 and TRBJ2-1, with D perhaps matching TRBD2 (6 bases). CDR1 is LGHNA, CDR2 YSLEER, per germline. Trimming shortened V by 0 bases and J by 7 bases, and 16 bases separated the two germline ends. The CDR3 runs to 16 residues.

The gene calls are TRBV6-5 and TRBJ2-5, with D possibly being TRBD2 (5 bases). The J call may be in error: the DNA end matches TRBJ2-7 better. The germline V gene encodes CDR1 MNHEY and CDR2 SVGAGI. The CDR3 is made up of 15 amino acids. The chain's CDR3 is CASSYSLPGSNEQYF. The CDR3, as DNA: TGTGCCAGCAGTTACTCTCTTCCGGGGTCGAACGAGCAGTACTTC.

The chain uses TRBV5-4 and TRBJ2-1; 9 nucleotides line up with TRBD1. Trimming at V came to 0 bases and at J to 3 bases, leaving 7 bases not matched to a gene. CDR1 SGHNT and CDR2 YYREEE come from the germline V gene (reference sequence). The CDR3 runs to 17 residues. The CDR3 DNA is TGTGCCAGCAGCTTGGGCTCCGGGACAGGGTTCTACAATGAGCAGTTCTTC. It encodes CASSLGSGTGFYNEQFF.

The CDR3 DNA reads TGTGCCAGCAGCTTGGGGACAGGGTCCGGGGCCAACGTCCTGACTTTC. It codes for CASSLGTGSGANVLTF. The rearrangement uses TRBV7-6 and TRBJ2-6, with 9 bases lining up with TRBD1. V dropped 3 bases and J dropped 4; count of bases not matched to a gene: 4. This CDR3 contains 16 residues. The germline V gene encodes CDR1 SGHVS and CDR2 FNYEAQ.

J is TRBJ1-1 and V is TRBV18; tentatively, D is TRBD1 (6 bases). This CDR3 is 15 amino acids long. Germline loops: CDR1 KGHSH, CDR2 LQKENI. V gave up 3 bases and J gave up 6 bases, with 17 bases separating them. The CDR3 sequence is CASSPLDSGGAEAFF. The CDR3 DNA reads as TGTGCCAGCTCACCTTTGGACAGCGGGGGGGCTGAAGCTTTCTTT.

V and J are TRBV21-1 and TRBJ2-1; TRBD2 is the table's D call, not checked against the DNA. TRBV21-1 is labeled a pseudogene. This CDR3 is 19 amino acids long. This CDR3 reads CASTKGGTSGGCSYNEQFF. CDR3 DNA sequence: TGTGCCAGCACTAAGGGCGGGACTAGCGGGGGTTGCTCCTACAATGAGCAGTTCTTC.

This chain's CDR3 is CASSVFPGYEQYF. The CDR3 nucleotides read TGTGCCAGCAGCGTATTTCCCGGGTACGAGCAGTACTTC. The chain carries TRBV9 and TRBJ2-7; D remains ambiguous. Trimming pared 1 base from V and 4 bases from J, leaving 9 bases between. CDR1 SGDLS and CDR2 YYNGEE come from the germline V gene. This CDR3 is 13 amino acids long.

The gene calls are TRBV30 and TRBJ1-3; D is unclear. Germline lookup yields CDR1 GTSNPN and CDR2 SVGIG (reference sequence). V was trimmed by 3 bases and J by 0 bases, leaving 9 bases between them. This CDR3 region has 14 residues. The CDR3 sequence is CAWRYSFSGNTIYF. In DNA form, the CDR3 reads TGTGCCTGGAGATATAGCTTCTCTGGAAACACCATATATTTT.

This chain connects TRBV11-2 to TRBJ1-2; D is undetermined. CDR1 SGHAT and CDR2 FQNNGV come from the germline V gene. This CDR3 has 14 residues. V lost 3 bases and J 4 bases, leaving 12 bases between the germline ends. CDR3 in amino acids: CASSLGRLGYGYTF. CDR3 DNA: TGTGCCAGCAGCTTGGGCCGATTGGGCTATGGCTACACCTTC.

The V call is TRBV11-2, the J call TRBJ2-7; the D gene is possibly TRBD1 (6 bases). CDR1 is SGHAT, CDR2 FQNNGV, per germline. Trimming left V 5 bases short and J 3 bases short, with 20 bases between. CDR3 length: 16 residues. The CDR3 protein is CASSPQGGRALYEQYF. The CDR3 DNA is TGTGCCAGCAGCCCACAGGGCGGCAGGGCCCTCTACGAGCAGTACTTC.

The chain has TRBV4-3 and TRBJ2-7; 12 bases are a match to TRBD2. This CDR3 is 16 amino acids long. Germline-derived CDR1 and CDR2 are LGHNA and YSLEER. After removal of 4 bases from V and 4 bases from J, the junction contained 8 bases not matched to a gene. CDR3 amino acids: CASSPGPGLAGYEQYF. In nucleotides, the CDR3 is TGCGCCAGCAGCCCAGGGCCGGGACTAGCGGGTTACGAGCAGTACTTC.

This clone was detected ten times or more. The gene calls are TRBV4-3 and TRBJ1-1; tentative D call: TRBD1 (6 bases). Germline loops: CDR1 LGHNA, CDR2 YSLEER. Trimming shortened V by 1 base and J by 3 bases, and 12 bases separated the two germline ends. The CDR3 contains 15 residues. The CDR3 reads CASSQAAGVYTEAFF. The CDR3 region has the DNA TGCGCCAGCAGCCAAGCTGCAGGGGTTTACACTGAAGCTTTCTTT.

The chain combines TRBV29-1 with TRBJ2-3, with D perhaps TRBD2 (5 bases). The CDR3 covers 13 residues. Germline assignment: CDR1 SQVTM and CDR2 ANQGSEA. The V and J ends lost 7 bases and 0 bases respectively, with 11 bases between them. The CDR3 region is CSGGVPSTDTQYF. CDR3 DNA: TGCAGCGGGGGAGTCCCGAGCACAGATACGCAGTATTTT.

The J gene is TRBJ1-1, the V gene TRBV5-1; no definite D call. The germline CDR1 and CDR2 sequences are SGHRS and YFSETQ. V shed 3 bases and J shed 5 bases, with 23 bases lying between them. The CDR3 runs 17 residues. CDR3 bases: TGCGCCAGCAGCTATTACCGCTCGACCGAGGGAGGGACTGAAGCTTTCTTT. It codes for CASSYYRSTEGGTEAFF.

The chain carries TRBV27 and TRBJ1-2, with 8 bases fitting TRBD1. The germline V gene has CDR1 MNHEY and CDR2 SMNVEV (reference sequence). After removal of 4 bases from V and 7 bases from J, the junction contained 5 bases not matched to a gene. The CDR3 sequence is 13 residues long. The DNA of the CDR3 is TGTGCCAGCAGTTCTGGTGGGACAGGTGGCTACACCTTC. It encodes CASSSGGTGGYTF.

The rearrangement uses TRBV7-6 and TRBJ2-7, with 8 bases lining up with TRBD1. Germline CDR1 is SGHVS and CDR2 is FNYEAQ. This CDR3 region has 15 residues. With V trimmed by 5 bases and J by 6 bases, 12 bases remained unmatched. CDR3 region: CASSQRQGISGEQYF. CDR3 bases: TGTGCCAGCAGCCAACGACAGGGGATCTCGGGCGAGCAGTACTTC.

This clone was seen a handful of times. This sequence joins TRBV5-1 and TRBJ2-7, with a possible D match to TRBD1 (7 bases). This CDR3 contains 14 residues. With 5 bases removed from V and 5 bases from J, the gap between germline ends came to 17 bases. Germline CDR1 reads SGHRS; CDR2 reads YFSETQ. CDR3 coding DNA: TGCGCCAGCAGGGATGGCGGGACAGTCCACGAGCAGTACTTC. It codes for CASRDGGTVHEQYF.

J is TRBJ1-4 and V is TRBV4-1, with TRBD1 matching over 7 bases. Unmatched junction bases numbered 10, after V lost 4 bases and J lost 8 bases. This CDR3 contains 15 residues. Germline CDR1 MGHRA, CDR2 YSYEKL. The CDR3 nucleotides are TGCGCCAGCAGCCGAGATTCCGGGACAGCGGAAAAACTGTTTTTT. This codes for CASSRDSGTAEKLFF.

This chain connects TRBV9 to TRBJ2-1; D is perhaps TRBD2 (5 bases). V lost 4 bases and J 7 bases, leaving 18 bases between the germline ends. The CDR3 consists of 15 residues. From germline, CDR1 is SGDLS and CDR2 YYNGEE. CDR3 sequence (DNA): TGTGCCAGCAGCCAGCAAGACGGGATATGGAATGAGCAGTTCTTC. Its translation: CASSQQDGIWNEQFF.

V is TRBV6-4 and J is TRBJ2-3, with 8 bases lining up with TRBD2. This CDR3 region has 15 residues. Looked up from germline, CDR1 is MRHNA and CDR2 is SNTAGT. V shed 0 bases, J shed 1 base, and the junction held 0 bases outside the gene matches. The CDR3 DNA reads TGTGCCAGCAGTGACTCGCGGGGGGGCACAGATACGCAGTATTTT. Translated: CASSDSRGGTDTQYF.

The chain employs TRBV7-2 and TRBJ1-2, with no clear D. The CDR3 extends over 14 amino acids. CDR1 SGHTA and CDR2 FQGNSA come from the germline V gene. Trimming removed 5 bases at V and 8 bases at J, with 18 bases between. This CDR3 reads CASSLRVGEFGYTF. CDR3 bases: TGTGCCAGCAGCCTCCGGGTTGGAGAGTTCGGCTACACCTTC.

The rearrangement uses TRBV29-1 and TRBJ2-5; TRBD1 agrees at 7 bases. This CDR3 region has 14 residues. With V trimmed by 6 bases and J by 2 bases, 9 bases remained unmatched. CDR1 SQVTM and CDR2 ANQGSEA come from the germline V gene. The CDR3 DNA follows: TGCAGCGTATACTTGCCGACAGGGCAAGAGACCCAGTACTTC. This sequence encodes CSVYLPTGQETQYF.

This rearrangement joins TRBV5-1 to TRBJ1-1, with D unclear. Germline assignment: CDR1 SGHRS and CDR2 YFSETQ. V lost 0 bases and J lost 5, with 8 bases in between. This CDR3 has 13 amino acids. The CDR3 DNA follows: TGCGCCAGCAGCTTGGACGGGAGGACTGAAGCTTTCTTT. Its translation: CASSLDGRTEAFF.